The T cell receptor (beta chain) described here comes from a study of cytomegalovirus exposure and HLA in healthy donors. The study, taken as a whole, reports: CMV serostatus stood as the only immune exposure information on hand. In vitro experiments confirmed that a few CMV-associated chains were specific for CMV antigens.

PCR amplification relied on 60 Vbeta primers (plus 13 Jbeta primers). Libraries were prepared by immunoSEQ multiplex PCR; TCRdb keeps only in-frame clonotypes and omits some of them. The record lists 150,000 or so clones, of which the ten most abundant hold around 1.5%. About this clone itself: Its antigen is unknown.

V shed 5 bases, J shed 6 bases, and the junction held 12 bases outside the gene matches. This CDR3 has 15 residues. Germline lookup yields CDR1 SGHTA and CDR2 FQGNSA. V gene TRBV7-2 combines with J gene TRBJ1-2; 7 positions match TRBD1. The receptor was derived from a woman aged 45-59 years in good health and CMV-seronegative. Material for sequencing was PBMCs. CDR3 nucleotide sequence: TGTGCCAGCAGCGAACACCGGGACAGTTTGGATGGCTACACCTTC. Translating it yields CASSEHRDSLDGYTF.